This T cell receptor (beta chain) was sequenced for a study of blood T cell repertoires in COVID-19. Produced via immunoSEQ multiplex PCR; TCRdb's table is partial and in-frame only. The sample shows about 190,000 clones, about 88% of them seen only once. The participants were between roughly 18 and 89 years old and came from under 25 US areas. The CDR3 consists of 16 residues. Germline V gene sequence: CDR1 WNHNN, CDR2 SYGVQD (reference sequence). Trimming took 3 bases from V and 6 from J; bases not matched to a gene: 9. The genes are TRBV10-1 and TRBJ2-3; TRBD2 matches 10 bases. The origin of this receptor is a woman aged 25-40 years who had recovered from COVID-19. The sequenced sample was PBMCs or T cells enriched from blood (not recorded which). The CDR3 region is CASSDESGGAWDTQYF. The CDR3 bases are TGCGCCAGCAGTGACGAGAGCGGGGGGGCCTGGGATACGCAGTATTTT.